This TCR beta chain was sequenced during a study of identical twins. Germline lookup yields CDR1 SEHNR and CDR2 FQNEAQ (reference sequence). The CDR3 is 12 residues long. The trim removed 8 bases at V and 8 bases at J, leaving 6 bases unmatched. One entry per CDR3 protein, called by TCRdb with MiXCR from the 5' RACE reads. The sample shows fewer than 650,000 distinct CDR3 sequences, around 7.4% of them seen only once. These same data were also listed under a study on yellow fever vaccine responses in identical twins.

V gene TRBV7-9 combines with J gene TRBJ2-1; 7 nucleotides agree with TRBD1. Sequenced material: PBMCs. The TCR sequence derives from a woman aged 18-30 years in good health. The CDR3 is CASGTDHYEQFF. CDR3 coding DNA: TGTGCCAGCGGGACAGATCACTATGAGCAGTTCTTC.